One and the same sample provided the 14 T cell receptor beta chains below, sequenced in a study of blood T cell repertoires in COVID-19. The table came from immunoSEQ multiplex PCR; TCRdb's copy has only in-frame clones and leaves some out. The profile shows tens of thousands of clones, about 83% of them singletons. Sequenced: peripheral blood. Receptors were obtained from a woman aged 55-70 years with COVID-19, enrolled during active disease.

The genes are TRBV5-8 and TRBJ1-2; D is unresolved. In germline, CDR1 is SGHTS, CDR2 YDEGEE. This CDR3 has 14 amino acids. V was clipped by 1 base and J by 2 bases, with 9 bases between them. CDR3 in amino acids: CASSLWAYNYGYTF. The CDR3 DNA is TGTGCCAGCAGCTTGTGGGCATACAACTATGGCTACACCTTC. Full variable domain (missing parts from reference TRBV5-8 and TRBJ1-2): EAGVTQSPTHLIKTRGQQATLRCSPISGHTSVYWYQQALGLGLQFLLWYDEGEERNRGNFPPRFSGRQFPNYSSELNVNALELEDSALYLCASSLWAYNYGYTFGSGTRLTVV.

V is TRBV4-1 and J is TRBJ2-3; tentative D call: TRBD2 (5 bases). Trimming took 0 bases from V and 5 from J, leaving 15 bases between them. The CDR3 has 16 residues. The germline gives CDR1 MGHRA, CDR2 YSYEKL. This chain's CDR3 is CASSQEPSGFVDTQYF. CDR3 DNA: TGCGCCAGCAGCCAAGAACCCTCGGGGTTTGTAGATACGCAGTATTTT.

J is TRBJ1-6 and V is TRBV11-2; 7 nucleotides line up with TRBD1. Germline V CDR1 and CDR2: SGHAT, FQNNGV. There are 15 residues in the CDR3. The V gene end was trimmed by 1 base and the J gene end by 8 bases; junction bases not matched to a gene: 5. The CDR3 loop is CASSLVGTAYSPLHF. CDR3 coding DNA: TGTGCCAGCAGCTTAGTGGGGACAGCGTATTCACCCCTCCACTTT.

The chain joins TRBV29-1 to TRBJ2-3; D is perhaps TRBD1 (5 bases). Trimming left V 3 bases short and J 2 bases short, with 9 bases between. Germline assignment: CDR1 SQVTM and CDR2 ANQGSEA. This CDR3 spans 13 amino acids. The CDR3 sequence: CSVEGQITDTQYF. The CDR3 DNA reads TGCAGCGTTGAGGGGCAGATCACAGATACGCAGTATTTT.

J is TRBJ1-6 and V is TRBV4-1, with unresolved D. Germline assignment: CDR1 MGHRA and CDR2 YSYEKL. Trimming pared 1 base from V and 14 bases from J, leaving 15 bases between. The CDR3 loop spans 14 amino acids. The DNA of the CDR3 is TGCGCCAGCAGCCAAGGCATGGCAGATCAATCCCTCCACTTT. This encodes CASSQGMADQSLHF.

V gene TRBV6-4 combines with J gene TRBJ2-2, with 11 bases fitting TRBD1. Unmatched junction bases numbered 3, after V lost 3 bases and J lost 3 bases. The CDR3 consists of 16 residues. CDR1 and CDR2 (germline): MRHNA, SNTAGT. CDR3 region: CASSEGTGGYTGELFF. CDR3 bases: TGTGCCAGCAGTGAAGGGACAGGGGGATACACCGGGGAGCTGTTTTTT.

This clone has a handful of counts. This chain links TRBV3-1 (or the pseudogene TRBV3-2) with TRBJ2-7, with D perhaps matching TRBD1 (6 bases). Germline V gene lookup returns CDR1 LGHDT and CDR2 YNNKEL (reference sequence). V was cut by 3 bases and J by 6 bases, with 12 bases left in between. This CDR3 spans 13 amino acids. The CDR3 sequence: CASSQRTEGEQYF. Here the CDR3 DNA reads TGTGCCAGCAGCCAGCGGACAGAGGGCGAGCAGTACTTC.

The rearrangement uses TRBV21-1 and TRBJ1-6. TRBV21-1 is assigned pseudogene status. The CDR3 has 14 amino acids. CDR3 DNA sequence: TGTGCCAGCATCTATCCCCTGTATAATTCACCCCTCCACTTT. This gives the protein CASIYPLYNSPLHF.

The chain joins TRBV4-3 to TRBJ2-3, with D possibly matching TRBD2 (7 bases). V lost 3 bases to trimming and J lost 5 bases, with 21 bases between them. This CDR3 comprises 17 residues. CDR1 and CDR2 (germline): LGHNA, YSLEER. The CDR3 DNA follows: TGCGCCAGCAGCCAGGTGCTTGGGGGGGCCGTAAGAGATACGCAGTATTTT. It specifies CASSQVLGGAVRDTQYF.

This chain connects TRBV25-1 to TRBJ1-1; the match to TRBD1 covers 9 bases. The CDR3 sequence is 14 residues long. V shed 6 bases, J shed 0 bases, and the junction held 2 bases outside the gene matches. Germline assignment: CDR1 MGHDK and CDR2 SYGVNS. CDR3 in amino acids: CASRGTGMNTEAFF. In nucleotides, the CDR3 is TGTGCCAGCAGGGGGACAGGGATGAACACTGAAGCTTTCTTT.

The chain combines TRBV28 with TRBJ1-1, with 11 bases fitting TRBD1. Trimming removed 6 bases from V and 5 bases from J; junction bases left unmatched: 5. This CDR3 is built from 14 residues. Germline values: CDR1 MDHEN, CDR2 SYDVKM. CDR3: CASRGDRGRTEAFF. In DNA form, the CDR3 reads TGTGCCAGCAGGGGGGACAGGGGGAGGACTGAAGCTTTCTTT.

This chain links TRBV10-3 with TRBJ1-3; possible D gene TRBD1, 5 bases. V was clipped by 9 bases and J by 4 bases, with 7 bases between them. The germline V gene has CDR1 ENHRY and CDR2 SYGVKD. The CDR3 spans 11 residues. The CDR3 DNA reads as TGTGCCATGACAGCGGGAAACACCATATATTTT. Its protein is CAMTAGNTIYF.

This clone has only one observation. The CDR3 loop is CASNDRGTNEKLFF. CDR3 bases: TGTGCCAGCAACGACAGGGGAACTAATGAAAAACTGTTTTTT. This chain joins TRBV28 and TRBJ1-4, with 8 bases fitting TRBD1. Germline loops: CDR1 MDHEN, CDR2 SYDVKM. CDR3 size: 14 residues. After removal of 7 bases from V and 1 base from J, the junction contained 2 bases not matched to a gene.

The J gene is TRBJ1-2, the V gene TRBV7-9; D remains ambiguous. The V gene's germline CDR1 is SEHNR and CDR2 FQNEAQ (reference sequence). Trimming cost V 5 bases and J 7 bases, with 8 bases left between them. The CDR3 extends over 11 amino acids. CDR3 sequence reads: CASSPRVGYTF. DNA of the CDR3: TGTGCCAGCAGCCCGCGAGTTGGCTACACCTTC. Combining the CDR3 with reference TRBV7-9 and TRBJ1-2 gives the whole variable domain DTGVSQNPRHKITKRGQNVTFRCDPISEHNRLYWYRQTLGQGPEFLTYFQNEAQLEKSRLLSDRFSAERPKGSFSTLEIQRTEQGDSAMYLCASSPRVGYTFGSGTRLTVV.